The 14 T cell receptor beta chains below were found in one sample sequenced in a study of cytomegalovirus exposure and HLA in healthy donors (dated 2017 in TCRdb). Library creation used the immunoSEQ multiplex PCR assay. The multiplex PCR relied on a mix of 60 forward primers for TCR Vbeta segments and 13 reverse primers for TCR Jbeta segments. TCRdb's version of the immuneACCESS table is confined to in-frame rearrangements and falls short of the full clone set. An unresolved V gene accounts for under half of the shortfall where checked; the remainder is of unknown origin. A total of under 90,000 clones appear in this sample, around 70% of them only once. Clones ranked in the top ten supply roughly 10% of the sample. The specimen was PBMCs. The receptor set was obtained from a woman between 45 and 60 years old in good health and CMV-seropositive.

The CDR3 nucleotides read TGCGCCAGCAGCCAAACGGCGGCACTAGACACCGGGGAGCTGTTTTTT. This sequence encodes CASSQTAALDTGELFF. J is TRBJ2-2 and V is TRBV4-1; D is perhaps TRBD2 (5 bases). This CDR3 contains 16 residues. Germline V lookup: CDR1 MGHRA, CDR2 YSYEKL. V was shortened by 2 bases and J by 3 bases, with 13 bases between the two germline ends.

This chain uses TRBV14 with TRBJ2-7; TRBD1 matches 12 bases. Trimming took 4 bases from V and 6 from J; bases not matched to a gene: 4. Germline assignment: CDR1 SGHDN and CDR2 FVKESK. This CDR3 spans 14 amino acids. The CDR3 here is CASSPGTGGREQYF. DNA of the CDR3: TGTGCCAGCAGCCCCGGGACAGGGGGCCGCGAGCAGTACTTC. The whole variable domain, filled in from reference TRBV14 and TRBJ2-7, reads EAGVTQFPSHSVIEKGQTVTLRCDPISGHDNLYWYRRVMGKEIKFLLHFVKESKQDESGMPNNRFLAERTGGTYSTLKVQPAELEDSGVYFCASSPGTGGREQYFGPGTRLTVT.

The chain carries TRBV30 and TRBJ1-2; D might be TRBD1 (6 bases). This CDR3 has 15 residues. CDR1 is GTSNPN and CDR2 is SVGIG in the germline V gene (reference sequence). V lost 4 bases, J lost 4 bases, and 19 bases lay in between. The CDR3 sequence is CAWNEGGGRGYGYTF. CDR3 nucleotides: TGTGCCTGGAATGAGGGCGGGGGGCGCGGCTATGGCTACACCTTC. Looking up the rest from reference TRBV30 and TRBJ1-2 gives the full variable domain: SQTIHQWPATLVQPVGSPLSLECTVEGTSNPNLYWYRQAAGRGLQLLFYSVGIGQISSEVPQNLSASRPQDRQFILSSKKLLLSDSGFYLCAWNEGGGRGYGYTFGSGTRLTVV.

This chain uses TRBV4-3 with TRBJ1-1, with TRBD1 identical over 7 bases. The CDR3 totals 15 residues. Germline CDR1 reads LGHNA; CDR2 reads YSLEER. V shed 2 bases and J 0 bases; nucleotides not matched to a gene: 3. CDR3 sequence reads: CASSQNRGVNTEAFF. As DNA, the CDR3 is TGCGCCAGCAGCCAAAACAGGGGCGTGAACACTGAAGCTTTCTTT.

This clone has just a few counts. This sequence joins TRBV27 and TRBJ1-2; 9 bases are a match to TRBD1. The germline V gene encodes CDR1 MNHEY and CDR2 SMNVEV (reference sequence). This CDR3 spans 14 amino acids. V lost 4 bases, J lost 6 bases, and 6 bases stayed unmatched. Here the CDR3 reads CASSSIQGADGYTF. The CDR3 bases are TGTGCCAGCAGTTCGATACAGGGGGCGGATGGCTACACCTTC.

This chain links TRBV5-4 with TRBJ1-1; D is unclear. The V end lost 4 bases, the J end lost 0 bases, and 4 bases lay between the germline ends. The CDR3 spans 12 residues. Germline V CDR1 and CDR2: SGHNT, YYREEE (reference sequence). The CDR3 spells CASSIMNTEAFF. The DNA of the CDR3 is TGTGCCAGCAGCATCATGAACACTGAAGCTTTCTTT.

Here the CDR3 reads CASSQGGGVSVNTEAFF. The CDR3 nucleotides are TGCGCCAGCAGCCAAGGAGGGGGCGTATCGGTGAACACTGAAGCTTTCTTT. The chain has TRBV4-1 and TRBJ1-1; 7 nucleotides line up with TRBD1. The CDR3 has 17 amino acids. Germline values: CDR1 MGHRA, CDR2 YSYEKL. After removal of 1 base from V and 0 bases from J, the junction contained 8 bases not matched to a gene.

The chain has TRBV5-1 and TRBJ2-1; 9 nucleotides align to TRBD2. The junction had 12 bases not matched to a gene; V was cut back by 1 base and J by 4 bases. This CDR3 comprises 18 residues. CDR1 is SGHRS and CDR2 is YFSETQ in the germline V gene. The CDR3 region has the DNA TGCGCCAGCAGCTTGAGTGGAGGCGGGGGGGCCGAATACAATGAGCAGTTCTTC. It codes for CASSLSGGGGAEYNEQFF.

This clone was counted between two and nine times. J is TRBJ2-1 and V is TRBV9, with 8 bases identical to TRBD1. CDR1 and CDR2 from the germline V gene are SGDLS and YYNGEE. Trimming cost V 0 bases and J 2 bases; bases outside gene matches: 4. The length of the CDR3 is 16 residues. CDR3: CASSVVGTGTYNEQFF. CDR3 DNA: TGTGCCAGCAGCGTAGTGGGGACAGGTACCTACAATGAGCAGTTCTTC. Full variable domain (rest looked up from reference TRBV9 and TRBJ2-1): DSGVTQTPKHLITATGQRVTLRCSPRSGDLSVYWYQQSLDQGLQFLIQYYNGEERAKGNILERFSAQQFPDLHSELNLSSLELGDSALYFCASSVVGTGTYNEQFFGPGTRLTVL.

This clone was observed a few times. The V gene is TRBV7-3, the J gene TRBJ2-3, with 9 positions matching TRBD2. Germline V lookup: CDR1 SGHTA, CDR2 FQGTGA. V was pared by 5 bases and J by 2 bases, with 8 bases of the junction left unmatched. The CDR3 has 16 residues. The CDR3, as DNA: TGTGCCAGCAGCCCCCTAGGACTAGCGAACACAGATACGCAGTATTTT. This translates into CASSPLGLANTDTQYF.

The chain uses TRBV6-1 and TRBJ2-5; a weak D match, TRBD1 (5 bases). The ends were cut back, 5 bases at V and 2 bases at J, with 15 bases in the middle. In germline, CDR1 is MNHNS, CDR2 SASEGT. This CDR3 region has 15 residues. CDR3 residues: CASSFQGYPQETQYF. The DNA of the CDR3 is TGTGCCAGCAGTTTCCAGGGTTACCCTCAAGAGACCCAGTACTTC.

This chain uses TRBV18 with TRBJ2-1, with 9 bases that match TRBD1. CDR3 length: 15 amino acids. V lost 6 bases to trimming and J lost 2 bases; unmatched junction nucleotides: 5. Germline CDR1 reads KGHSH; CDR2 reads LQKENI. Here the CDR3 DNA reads TGTGCCAGCTCGTCCGGGACAGGGACCTACAATGAGCAGTTCTTC. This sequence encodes CASSSGTGTYNEQFF.

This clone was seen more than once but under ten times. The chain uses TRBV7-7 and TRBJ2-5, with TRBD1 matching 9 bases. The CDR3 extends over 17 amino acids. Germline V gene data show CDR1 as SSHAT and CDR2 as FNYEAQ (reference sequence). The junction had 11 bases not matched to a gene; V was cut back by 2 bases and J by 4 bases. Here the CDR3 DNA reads TGTGCCAGCAGCTTATCGAGGGGACAGGGAATCGGAGAGACCCAGTACTTC. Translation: CASSLSRGQGIGETQYF.

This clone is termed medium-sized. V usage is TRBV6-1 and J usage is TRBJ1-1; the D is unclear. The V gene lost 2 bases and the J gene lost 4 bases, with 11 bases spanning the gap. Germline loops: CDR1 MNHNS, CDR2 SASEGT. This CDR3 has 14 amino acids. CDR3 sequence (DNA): TGTGCCAGCAGTGAAAGCGTGCAGACCACTGAAGCTTTCTTT. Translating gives CASSESVQTTEAFF.